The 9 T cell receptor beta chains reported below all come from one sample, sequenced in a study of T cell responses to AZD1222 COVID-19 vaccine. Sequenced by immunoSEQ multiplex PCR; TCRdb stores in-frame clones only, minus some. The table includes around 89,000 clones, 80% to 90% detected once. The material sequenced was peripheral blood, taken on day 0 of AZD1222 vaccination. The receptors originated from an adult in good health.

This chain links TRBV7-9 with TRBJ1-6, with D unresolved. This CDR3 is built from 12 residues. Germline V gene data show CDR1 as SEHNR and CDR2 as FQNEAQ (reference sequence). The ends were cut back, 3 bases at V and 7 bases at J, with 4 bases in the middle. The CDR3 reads CASSFTNSPLHF. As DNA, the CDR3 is TGTGCCAGCAGCTTTACGAATTCACCCCTCCACTTT.

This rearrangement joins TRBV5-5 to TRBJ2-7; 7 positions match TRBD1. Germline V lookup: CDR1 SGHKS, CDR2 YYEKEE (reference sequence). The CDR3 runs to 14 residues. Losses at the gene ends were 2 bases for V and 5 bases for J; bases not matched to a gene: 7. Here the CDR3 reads CASSLQGSRDEQYF. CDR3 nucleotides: TGTGCCAGCAGCTTACAGGGGTCTCGCGACGAGCAGTACTTC.

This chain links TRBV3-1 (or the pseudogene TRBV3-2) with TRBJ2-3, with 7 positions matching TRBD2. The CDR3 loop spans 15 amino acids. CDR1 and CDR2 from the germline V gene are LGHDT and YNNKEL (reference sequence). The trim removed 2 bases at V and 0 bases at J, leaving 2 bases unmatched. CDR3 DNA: TGTGCCAGCAGCCAAAGACTAGCTAGCACAGATACGCAGTATTTT. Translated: CASSQRLASTDTQYF.

CDR3 amino acids: CATSDRDKGQPQHF. In nucleotides, the CDR3 is TGTGCCACCAGTGACCGGGACAAGGGGCAGCCCCAGCATTTT. The V and J genes are TRBV24-1 and TRBJ1-5; D might be TRBD1 (6 bases). Germline CDR1 KGHDR, CDR2 SFDVKD. The V gene lost 4 bases and the J gene lost 7 bases, with 13 bases spanning the gap. This CDR3 comprises 14 residues.

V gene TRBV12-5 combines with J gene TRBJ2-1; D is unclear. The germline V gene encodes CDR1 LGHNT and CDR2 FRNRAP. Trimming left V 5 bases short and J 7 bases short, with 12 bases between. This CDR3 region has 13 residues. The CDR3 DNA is TGTGCTAGTGGTCCCACCCCCCGAAATGAGCAGTTCTTC. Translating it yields CASGPTPRNEQFF.

The CDR3 coding sequence is TGCAGTGCTAGAGGCCGGAAGGTCGCGCATTTT. Translated: CSARGRKVAHF. This chain connects TRBV20-1 to TRBJ1-5, with D uncertain. This CDR3 contains 11 residues. The germline CDR1 and CDR2 sequences are DFQATT and SNEGSKA (reference sequence). Trimming removed 1 base from V and 15 bases from J, with 13 bases in between.

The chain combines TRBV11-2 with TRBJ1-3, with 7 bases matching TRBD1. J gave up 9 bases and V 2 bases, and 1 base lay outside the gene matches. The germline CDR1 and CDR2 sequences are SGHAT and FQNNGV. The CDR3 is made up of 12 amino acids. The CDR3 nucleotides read TGTGCCAGCAGCTTATCAGGGGGCACCATATATTTT. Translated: CASSLSGGTIYF. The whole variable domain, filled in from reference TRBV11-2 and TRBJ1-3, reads EAGVAQSPRYKIIEKRQSVAFWCNPISGHATLYWYQQILGQGPKLLIQFQNNGVVDDSQLPKDRFSAERLKGVDSTLKIQPAKLEDSAVYLCASSLSGGTIYFGEGSWLTVV.

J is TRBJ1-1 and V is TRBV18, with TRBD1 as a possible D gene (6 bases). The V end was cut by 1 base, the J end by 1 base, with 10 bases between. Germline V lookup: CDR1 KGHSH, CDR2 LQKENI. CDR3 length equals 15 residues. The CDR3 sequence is CASSPRVGGNTEAFF. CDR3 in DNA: TGTGCCAGCTCACCACGGGTAGGGGGGAACACTGAAGCTTTCTTT.

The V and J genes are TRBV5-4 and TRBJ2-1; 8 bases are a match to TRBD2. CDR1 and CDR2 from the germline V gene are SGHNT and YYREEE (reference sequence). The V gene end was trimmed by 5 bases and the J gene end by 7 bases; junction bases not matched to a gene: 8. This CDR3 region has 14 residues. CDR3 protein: CASSIIAGINEQFF. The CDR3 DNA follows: TGTGCCAGCAGTATTATAGCGGGGATAAATGAGCAGTTCTTC.